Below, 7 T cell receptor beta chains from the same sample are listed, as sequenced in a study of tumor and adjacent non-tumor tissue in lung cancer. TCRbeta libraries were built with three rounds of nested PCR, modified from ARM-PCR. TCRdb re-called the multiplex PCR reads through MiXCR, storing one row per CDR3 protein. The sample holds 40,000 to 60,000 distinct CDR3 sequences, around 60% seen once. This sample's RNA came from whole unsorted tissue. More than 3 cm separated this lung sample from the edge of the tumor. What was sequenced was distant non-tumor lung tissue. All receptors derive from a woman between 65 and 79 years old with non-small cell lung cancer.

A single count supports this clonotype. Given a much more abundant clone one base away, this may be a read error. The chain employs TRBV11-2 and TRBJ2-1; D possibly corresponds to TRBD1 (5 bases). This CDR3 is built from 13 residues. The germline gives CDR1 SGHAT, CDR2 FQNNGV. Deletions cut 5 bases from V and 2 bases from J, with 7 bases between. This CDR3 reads CASSRGPYNEQFF. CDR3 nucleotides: TGTGCCAGCAGCAGGGGCCCCTACAATGAGCAGTTCTTC.

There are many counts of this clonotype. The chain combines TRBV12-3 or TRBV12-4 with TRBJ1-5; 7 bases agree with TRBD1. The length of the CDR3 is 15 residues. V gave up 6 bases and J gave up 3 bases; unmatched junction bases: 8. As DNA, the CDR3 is TGTGCCAGCAGCCGCGGGACAGTTATCAATCAGCCCCAGCATTTT. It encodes CASSRGTVINQPQHF.

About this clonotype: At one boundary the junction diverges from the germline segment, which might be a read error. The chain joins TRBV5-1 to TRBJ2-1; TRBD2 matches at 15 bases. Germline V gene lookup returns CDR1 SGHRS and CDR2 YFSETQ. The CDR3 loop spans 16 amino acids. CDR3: CASSWGLAGGYDEQFF. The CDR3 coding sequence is TGCGCCAGTAGCTGGGGACTAGCGGGAGGCTACGATGAGCAGTTCTTC.

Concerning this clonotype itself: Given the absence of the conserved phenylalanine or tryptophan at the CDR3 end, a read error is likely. The CDR3 sequence: CASSGPWLGGKEAQYL. CDR3 nucleotides: TGTGCCAGCAGCGGACCCTGGTTGGGGGGGAAGGAGGCCCAGTACTTA. This chain joins TRBV5-6 and TRBJ2-5, with TRBD2 matching over 7 bases. This CDR3 has 16 amino acids. Germline CDR1 is SGHDT and CDR2 is YYEEEE. V lost 4 bases to trimming and J lost 9 bases; unmatched junction nucleotides: 18.

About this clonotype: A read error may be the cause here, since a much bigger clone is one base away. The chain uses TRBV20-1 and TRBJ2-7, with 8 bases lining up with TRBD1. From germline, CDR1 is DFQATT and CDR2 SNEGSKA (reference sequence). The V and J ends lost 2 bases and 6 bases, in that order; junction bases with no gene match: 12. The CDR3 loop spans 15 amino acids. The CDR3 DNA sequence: TGCAGTGCTAGATCCGGTCGACAGGGGCTGAGCGAGCAGTACTTC. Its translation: CSARSGRQGLSEQYF.

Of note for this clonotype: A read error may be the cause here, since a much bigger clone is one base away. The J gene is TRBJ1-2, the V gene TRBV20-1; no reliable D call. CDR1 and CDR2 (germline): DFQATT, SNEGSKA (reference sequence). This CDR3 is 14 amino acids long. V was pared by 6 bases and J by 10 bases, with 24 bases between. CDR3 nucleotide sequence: TGCAGTGCAGTACTCCTCCGGGTCTCAGCCGCCTACACCTTC. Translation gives CSAVLLRVSAAYTF.

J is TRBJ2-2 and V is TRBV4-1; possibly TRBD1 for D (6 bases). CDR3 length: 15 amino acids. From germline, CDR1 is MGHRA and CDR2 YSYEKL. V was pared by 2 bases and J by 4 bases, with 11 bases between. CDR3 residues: CASSQRGQSTGELFF. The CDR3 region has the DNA TGCGCCAGCAGCCAACGAGGACAGAGCACCGGGGAGCTGTTTTTT.